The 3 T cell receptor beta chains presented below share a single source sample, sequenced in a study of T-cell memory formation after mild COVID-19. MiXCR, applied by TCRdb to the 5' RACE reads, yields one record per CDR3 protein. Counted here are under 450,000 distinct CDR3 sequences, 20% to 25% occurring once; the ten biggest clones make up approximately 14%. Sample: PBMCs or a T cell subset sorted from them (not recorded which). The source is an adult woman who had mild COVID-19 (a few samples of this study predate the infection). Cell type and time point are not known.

This chain's CDR3 is CASTDRLGNTIYF. The CDR3 DNA sequence: TGTGCCAGCACTGACAGATTAGGAAACACCATATATTTT. The J gene is TRBJ1-3, the V gene TRBV11-2; possibly TRBD1 for D (5 bases). CDR3 length: 13 residues. Germline CDR1 is SGHAT and CDR2 is FQNNGV. The V end lost 7 bases, the J end lost 4 bases, and 11 bases lay between the germline ends.

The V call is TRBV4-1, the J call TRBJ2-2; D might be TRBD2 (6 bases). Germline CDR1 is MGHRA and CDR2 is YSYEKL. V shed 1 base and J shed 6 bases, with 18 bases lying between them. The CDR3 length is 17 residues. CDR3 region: CASSQAIGATGAGELFF. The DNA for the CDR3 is TGCGCCAGCAGCCAAGCCATCGGGGCGACGGGGGCCGGGGAGCTGTTTTTT.

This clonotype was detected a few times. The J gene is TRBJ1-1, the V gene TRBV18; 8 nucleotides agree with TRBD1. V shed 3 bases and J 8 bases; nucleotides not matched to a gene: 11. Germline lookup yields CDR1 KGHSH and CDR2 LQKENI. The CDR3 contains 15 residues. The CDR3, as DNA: TGTGCCAGCTCACCCGGGACAGGAAGAGCACCCGAAGCTTTCTTT. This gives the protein CASSPGTGRAPEAFF.